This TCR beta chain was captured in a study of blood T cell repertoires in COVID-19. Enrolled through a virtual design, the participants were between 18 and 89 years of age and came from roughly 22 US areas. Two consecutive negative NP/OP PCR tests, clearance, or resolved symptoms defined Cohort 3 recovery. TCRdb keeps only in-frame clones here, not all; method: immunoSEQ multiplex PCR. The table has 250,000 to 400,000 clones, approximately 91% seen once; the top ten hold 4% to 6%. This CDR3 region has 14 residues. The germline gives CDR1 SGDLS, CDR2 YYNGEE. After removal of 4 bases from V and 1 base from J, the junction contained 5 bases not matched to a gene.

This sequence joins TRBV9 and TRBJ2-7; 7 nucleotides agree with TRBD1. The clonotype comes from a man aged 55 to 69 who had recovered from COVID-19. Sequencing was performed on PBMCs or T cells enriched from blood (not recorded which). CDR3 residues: CASSRQGYSYEQYF. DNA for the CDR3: TGTGCCAGCAGCCGACAGGGATATTCCTACGAGCAGTACTTC.